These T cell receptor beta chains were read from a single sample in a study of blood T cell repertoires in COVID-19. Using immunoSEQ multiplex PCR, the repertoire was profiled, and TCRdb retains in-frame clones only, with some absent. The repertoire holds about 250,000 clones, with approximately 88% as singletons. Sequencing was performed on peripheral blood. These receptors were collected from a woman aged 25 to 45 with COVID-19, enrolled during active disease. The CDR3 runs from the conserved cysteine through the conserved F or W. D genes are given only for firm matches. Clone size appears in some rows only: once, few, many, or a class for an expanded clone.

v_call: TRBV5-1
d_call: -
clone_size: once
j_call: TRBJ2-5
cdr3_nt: TGCGCCAGCAGCCGGTACCAAGAGACCCAGTACTTC
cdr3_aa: CASSRYQETQYF

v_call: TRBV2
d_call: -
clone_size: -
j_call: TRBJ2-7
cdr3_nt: TGTGCCAGCAGGAAGGGGGGGCACGAGCAGTACTTC
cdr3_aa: CASRKGGHEQYF

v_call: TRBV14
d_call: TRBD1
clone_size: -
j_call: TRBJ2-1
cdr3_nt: TGTGCCAGCGGGGACAGCTACAATGAGCAGTTCTTC
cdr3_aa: CASGDSYNEQFF

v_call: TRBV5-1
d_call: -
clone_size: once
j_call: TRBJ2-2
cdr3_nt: TGCGCCAGCAGCTTGGAGGGGTTTTCCGGGGAGCTGTTTTTT
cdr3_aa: CASSLEGFSGELFF

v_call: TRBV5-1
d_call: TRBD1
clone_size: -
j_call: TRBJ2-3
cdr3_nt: TGCGCCAGCAGCTACCGGGACAGGAGGGGGGTAGATACGCAGTATTTT
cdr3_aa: CASSYRDRRGVDTQYF

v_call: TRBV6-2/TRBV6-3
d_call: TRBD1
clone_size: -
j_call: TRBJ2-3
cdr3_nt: TGTGCCAGCAGTTCCGCCGGGGACAGGGGGGGTACGCAGTATTTT
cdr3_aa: CASSSAGDRGGTQYF

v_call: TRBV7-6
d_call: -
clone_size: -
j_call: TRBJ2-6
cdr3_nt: TGTGCCAGCAGCTTAACCGGCGGGCGGGTTAGCTCTGGGGCCAACGTCCTGACTTTC
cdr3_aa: CASSLTGGRVSSGANVLTF

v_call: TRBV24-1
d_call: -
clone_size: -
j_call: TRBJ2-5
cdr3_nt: TGTGCCACCAGTGATCCCGTTGAGAGGGGGTACCAAGAGACCCAGTACTTC
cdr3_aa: CATSDPVERGYQETQYF

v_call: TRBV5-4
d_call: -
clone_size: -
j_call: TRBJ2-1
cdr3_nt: TGTGCCAGCAGCTCCCAGGGGTCTGGGAATGAGCAGTTCTTC
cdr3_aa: CASSSQGSGNEQFF

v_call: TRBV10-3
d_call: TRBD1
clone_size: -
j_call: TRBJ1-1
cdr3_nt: TGTGCCATCAGCACTGGGACAGGGCAATCTGAAGCTTTCTTT
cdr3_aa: CAISTGTGQSEAFF

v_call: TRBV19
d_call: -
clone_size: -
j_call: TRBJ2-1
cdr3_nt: TGTGCCAGTAGTATAGGTGGGGCTGAGCAGTTCTTC
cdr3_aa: CASSIGGAEQFF

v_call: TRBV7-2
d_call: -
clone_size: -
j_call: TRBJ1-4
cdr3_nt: TGTGCCAGCAGCTTAGGGGGAGGAGAAAAACTGTTTTTT
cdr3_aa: CASSLGGGEKLFF

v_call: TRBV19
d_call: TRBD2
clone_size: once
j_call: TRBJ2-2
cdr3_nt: TGTGCCAGTAGCCCCGGACTAGCGGGGAACACCGGGGAGCTGTTTTTT
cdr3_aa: CASSPGLAGNTGELFF

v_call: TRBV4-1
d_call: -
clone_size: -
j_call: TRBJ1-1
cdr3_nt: TGCGCCAGCAGCCAATCCGACACGACTGAAGCTTTCTTT
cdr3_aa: CASSQSDTTEAFF

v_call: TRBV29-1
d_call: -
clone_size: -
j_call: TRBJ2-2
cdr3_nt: TGCAGCGTTGAGGCAGGGCTGAACACCGGGGAGCTGTTTTTT
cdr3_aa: CSVEAGLNTGELFF

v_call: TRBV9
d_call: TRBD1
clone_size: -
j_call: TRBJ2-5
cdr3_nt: TGTGCCAGCAGCGTAGGTTTGGGGACAGGGGTGGAGACCCAGTACTTC
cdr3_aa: CASSVGLGTGVETQYF

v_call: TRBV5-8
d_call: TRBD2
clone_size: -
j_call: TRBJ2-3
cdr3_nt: TGTGCCAGCAGCTTCACACCCGGGACTAGCGGGGATGCAGATACGCAGTATTTT
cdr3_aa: CASSFTPGTSGDADTQYF

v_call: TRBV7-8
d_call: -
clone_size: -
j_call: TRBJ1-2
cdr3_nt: TGTGCCAGCAGCTTAGCCACGAGCCCTAATGGCTACACCTTC
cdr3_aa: CASSLATSPNGYTF

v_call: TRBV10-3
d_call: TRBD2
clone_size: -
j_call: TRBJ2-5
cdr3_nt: TGTGCCATCAGTGGGACTAGCGGGGACCAAGAGACCCAGTACTTC
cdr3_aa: CAISGTSGDQETQYF

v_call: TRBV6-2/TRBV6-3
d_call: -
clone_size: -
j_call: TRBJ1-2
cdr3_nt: TGTGCCAGCAGTTACGACAGGAAAAGAGGCTATGGCTACACCTTC
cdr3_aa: CASSYDRKRGYGYTF

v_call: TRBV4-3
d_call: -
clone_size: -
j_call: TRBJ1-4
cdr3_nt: TGCGCCAGCAGCCAAGACAGGGTCCCTGAAAAACTGTTTTTT
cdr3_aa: CASSQDRVPEKLFF

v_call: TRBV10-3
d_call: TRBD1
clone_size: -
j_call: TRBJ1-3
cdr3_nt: TGTGCCATCAGCGTTAGGGGGCAAGGTGGAAACACCATATATTTT
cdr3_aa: CAISVRGQGGNTIYF

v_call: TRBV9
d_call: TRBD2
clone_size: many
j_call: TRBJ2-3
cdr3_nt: TGTGCCAGCAGCGTAGAGAGTCTAGCGGGAGCAGATACGCAGTATTTT
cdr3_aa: CASSVESLAGADTQYF

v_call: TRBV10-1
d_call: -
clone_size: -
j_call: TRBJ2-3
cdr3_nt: TGCGCCAGCAGGAGCGCAGGAGGGCTGTATTTT
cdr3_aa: CASRSAGGLYF

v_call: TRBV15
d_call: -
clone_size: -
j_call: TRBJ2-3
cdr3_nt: TGTGCCACCAGCAGAAGTAGCGGGACAGTTACGCAGTATTTT
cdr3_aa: CATSRSSGTVTQYF

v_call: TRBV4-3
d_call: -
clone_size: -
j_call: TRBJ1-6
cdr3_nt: TGCGCCAGCAGCCAAGAGAACGGAGATAATTCACCCCTCCACTTT
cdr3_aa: CASSQENGDNSPLHF

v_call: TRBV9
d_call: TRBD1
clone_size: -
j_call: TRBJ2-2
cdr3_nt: TGTGCCAGCAGCGTAGCAGGGGGCCAGGTCGGGGAGCTGTTTTTT
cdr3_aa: CASSVAGGQVGELFF

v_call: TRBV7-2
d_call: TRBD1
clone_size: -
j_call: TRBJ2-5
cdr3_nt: TGTGCCAGCAGCATCGATATGGGACAGCAAGAGACCCAGTACTTC
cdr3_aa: CASSIDMGQQETQYF

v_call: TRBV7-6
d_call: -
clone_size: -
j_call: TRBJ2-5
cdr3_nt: TGTGCCAGCAGTTCCCGGCTCAGCGGGACCCAGTACTTC
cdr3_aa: CASSSRLSGTQYF

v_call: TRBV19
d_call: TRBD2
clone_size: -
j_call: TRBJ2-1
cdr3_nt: TGTGCCAGTAGTATGCCCCACTATGCGAGCGGGGGTCCTAGCTCCTACAATGAGCAGTTCTTC
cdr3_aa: CASSMPHYASGGPSSYNEQFF

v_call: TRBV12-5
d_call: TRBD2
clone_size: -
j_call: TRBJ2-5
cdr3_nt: TGTGCTAGTGGTTTGGCACAACCGGGACTAGCGGGAGTCGTAGAGACCCAGTACTTC
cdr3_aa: CASGLAQPGLAGVVETQYF

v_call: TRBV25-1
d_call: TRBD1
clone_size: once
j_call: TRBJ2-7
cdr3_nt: TGTGCCAGCAGTGAATTCGGACAGGGTTTCTACGAGCAGTACTTC
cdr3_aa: CASSEFGQGFYEQYF

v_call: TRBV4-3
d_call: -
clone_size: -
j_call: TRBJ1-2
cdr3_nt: TGCGCCAGCAGCCAAGAGACAGGCTCTCACTATGGCTACACCTTC
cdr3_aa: CASSQETGSHYGYTF

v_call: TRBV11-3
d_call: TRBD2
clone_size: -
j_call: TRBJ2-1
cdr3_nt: TGTGCCAGCAGCTCGGCCCTAGCGGGTGGGTACAATGAGCAGTTCTTC
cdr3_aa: CASSSALAGGYNEQFF

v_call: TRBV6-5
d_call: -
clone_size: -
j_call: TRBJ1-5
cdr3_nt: TGTGCCAGCAGAACTGCAAATCAGCCCCAGCATTTT
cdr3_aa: CASRTANQPQHF

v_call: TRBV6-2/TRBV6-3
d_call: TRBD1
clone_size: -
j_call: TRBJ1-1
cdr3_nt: TGTGCCAGCAGTTACTCCCGGGACAGGGGGCTGGACACTGAAGCTTTCTTT
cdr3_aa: CASSYSRDRGLDTEAFF

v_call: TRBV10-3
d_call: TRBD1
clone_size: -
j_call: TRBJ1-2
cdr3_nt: TGTGCCATCAGGAACATCCCGGGACAGCCTAACTATGGCTACACCTTC
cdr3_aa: CAIRNIPGQPNYGYTF